Detailed here is one TCR beta chain. Its target is unknown. Treatment defined: roughly ten-day PBMC culture with coronavirus spike peptide pools or control peptides (ViraFEST assay). The sample is drawn from a study of vaccination and CD4 T cells after COVID-19. Across the whole study: Two Hispanic individuals were among six male and four female convalescent patients.

With the Oncomine TCR Beta short-read assay, DNA from cultured CD4+ T cells was sequenced. TCRdb reprocessed the PCR reads with MiXCR, giving one entry per CDR3 protein. The sample yields about 17,000 distinct CDR3 sequences, about 60% seen once. The sequencing input was CD4+ T cells from blood, cultured in vitro. This TCR was recovered from a human donor who had recovered from COVID-19.

This chain's CDR3 is CASSQDGSNQPQHF. The CDR3 DNA follows: TGCGCCAGCAGCCAGGACGGGAGCAATCAGCCCCAGCATTTT. V gene TRBV5-1 combines with J gene TRBJ1-5, with D unresolved. Germline V lookup: CDR1 SGHRS, CDR2 YFSETQ. This CDR3 has 14 residues. V lost 4 bases and J lost 1, with 9 bases in between.